This is a list of T cell receptor beta chains from one sample in a study of T-cell memory formation after mild COVID-19. TCRdb reprocessed the 5' RACE reads with MiXCR, giving one entry per CDR3 protein. The sample yields around 440,000 distinct CDR3 sequences, approximately 18% seen once. Sequenced sample: PBMCs or a T cell subset sorted from them (not recorded which). These receptors all come from an adult woman who had mild COVID-19 (a few samples of this study predate the infection). Cell type and time point are not known. CDR3s include the opening cysteine and the closing phenylalanine or tryptophan. A D gene is named only where the DNA matches it firmly.

V	D	CDR3
TRBV4-1	NA	CASSPTLAVDEQYF
TRBV7-2	NA	CASSPRLGNAFF
TRBV11-3	NA	CASSSRNTGELFF
TRBV20-1	NA	CSAREAGTITYEQYF
TRBV7-9	TRBD1	CASSTEGQGYEQYF
TRBV12-3/TRBV12-4	NA	CALGRYNTEAFF
TRBV29-1	NA	CSVEDDEGEKLFF
TRBV5-1	NA	CASSLGLEYEQYF
TRBV12-3/TRBV12-4	NA	CASRLDRRNTEAFF
TRBV12-5	NA	CASGSTDDEQFF
TRBV4-1	TRBD2	CASRMTSGGYQETQYF
TRBV23-1	NA	CASSQSLGGDPIPDEQFF
TRBV12-3/TRBV12-4	TRBD1	CASSSPGQGIRQPQHF
TRBV29-1	NA	CSVDSILSYNSPLHF
TRBV7-8	NA	CASSPGQSYNEQFF
TRBV3-1	NA	CASSPAGDAEAFF
TRBV12-3/TRBV12-4	NA	CASSPQGAPNYGYTF
TRBV6-5	NA	CASRRDMTYEQYF
TRBV11-2	TRBD1	CASSLDGRGREETQYF
TRBV4-3	NA	CASSRGQRGAGELFF
TRBV7-9	TRBD2	CASSLSGGPRTDTQYF
TRBV6-5	TRBD1	CASRPDRGSGGYTF
TRBV19	TRBD1	CASSPRDRGSLEQYF
TRBV12-5	NA	CASGLVTTSESVNTEAFF
TRBV6-6	NA	CASSYVPVLEQYF
TRBV7-2	NA	CASSSRGASYGYTF
TRBV20-1	NA	CSARAGENTDTQYF
TRBV20-1	NA	CSARLDYSEQFF
TRBV7-6	NA	CASSEGSPGQVTNGYEQYF
TRBV6-5	TRBD2	CASSYDRGGYNEQFF
TRBV6-5	NA	CASSYTQDGYYEQYF